Below, 9 T cell receptor beta chains from the same sample are listed, as sequenced in a study of blood T cell repertoires in COVID-19 (dated by TCRdb to the early 2020s). The library was made by the immunoSEQ multiplex PCR assay. This immuneACCESS table, as held by TCRdb, lists in-frame sequences with V and J called but not all clones. Of the missing ones, under half trace to an unresolved V gene in checked studies; the others have no known cause. The sample table lists about 120,000 clones, about 83% of them with a count of one. The ten largest clones represent over 3% of the sample. Input material: PBMCs or T cells enriched from blood (not recorded which). These TCRs come from a woman in her 30s who had recovered from COVID-19.

The J gene is TRBJ1-2, the V gene TRBV4-1; the D gene is possibly TRBD1 (5 bases). V shed 2 bases and J shed 0 bases, with 22 bases lying between them. The V gene's germline CDR1 is MGHRA and CDR2 YSYEKL. This CDR3 spans 19 amino acids. The CDR3 reads CASSQFLRQRPIANYGYTF. CDR3 in DNA: TGCGCCAGCAGCCAATTTCTGAGACAGAGACCTATCGCTAACTATGGCTACACCTTC.

A few counts support this clone. This sequence joins TRBV7-4 and TRBJ2-7, with 9 bases that match TRBD1. This CDR3 contains 16 residues. With V trimmed by 2 bases and J by 5 bases, 10 bases remained unmatched. Looked up from germline, CDR1 is SGHVT and CDR2 is SQSDAQ. The chain's CDR3 is CASSLWLQGAPNEQYF. The CDR3 DNA follows: TGTGCCAGCAGCTTATGGCTACAGGGGGCTCCCAACGAGCAGTACTTC. Complete variable domain (other parts from reference TRBV7-4 and TRBJ2-7): GAGVSQSPRYKVAKRGRDVALRCDSISGHVTLYWYRQTLGQGSEVLTYSQSDAQRDKSGRPSGRFSAERPERSVSTLKIQRTEQGDSAVYLCASSLWLQGAPNEQYFGPGTRLTVT.

The chain joins TRBV7-2 to TRBJ1-1; maybe TRBD1 (5 bases). This CDR3 spans 14 amino acids. Germline V CDR1 and CDR2: SGHTA, FQGNSA. Trimming stripped 7 bases from V and 0 bases from J, with 12 bases between. As DNA, the CDR3 is TGTGCCAGCATGGGGGGTGCCGTGAACACTGAAGCTTTCTTT. Translated, it gives CASMGGAVNTEAFF.

This clone was detected a few times. This rearrangement joins TRBV19 to TRBJ2-2, with D perhaps TRBD2 (5 bases). CDR3 size: 16 residues. The germline CDR1 and CDR2 sequences are LNHDA and SQIVND (reference sequence). Trimming cost V 5 bases and J 6 bases, with 19 bases left between them. Here the CDR3 reads CASSLKGGGGPGELFF. The CDR3 region has the DNA TGTGCCAGTAGTCTGAAAGGAGGTGGTGGTCCCGGGGAGCTGTTTTTT.

CDR3 DNA sequence: TGCGCCAGCAGCCAAGGTACAGCGGGTTCTTACAATGAGCAGTTCTTC. This codes for CASSQGTAGSYNEQFF. This chain joins TRBV4-1 and TRBJ2-1; tentative D call: TRBD2 (6 bases). There are 16 residues in the CDR3. CDR1 and CDR2 (germline): MGHRA, YSYEKL. With 1 base removed from V and 4 bases from J, the gap between germline ends came to 14 bases.

This clone was picked up one time. The J gene is TRBJ1-1, the V gene TRBV7-2; TRBD1 aligns across 12 bases. Per germline, CDR1 SGHTA and CDR2 FQGNSA. The CDR3 extends over 14 amino acids. V shed 8 bases and J 4 bases; nucleotides not matched to a gene: 5. This CDR3 reads CASGTGGVGTEAFF. The DNA for the CDR3 is TGTGCCAGCGGGACAGGGGGCGTTGGCACTGAAGCTTTCTTT. The full variable domain, rest sourced from reference TRBV7-2 and TRBJ1-1, is GAGVSQSPSNKVTEKGKDVELRCDPISGHTALYWYRQSLGQGLEFLIYFQGNSAPDKSGLPSDRFSAERTGGSVSTLTIQRTQQEDSAVYLCASGTGGVGTEAFFGQGTRLTVV.

This rearrangement joins TRBV6-2 or TRBV6-3 to TRBJ2-1; D may be TRBD2 (6 bases). In germline, CDR1 is MNHEY, CDR2 SVGEGT. This CDR3 has 14 residues. The V end lost 6 bases, the J end lost 7 bases, and 16 bases lay between the germline ends. The CDR3 region is CASSTGLPSNEQFF. For the CDR3, the DNA is TGTGCCAGCAGCACGGGACTTCCCTCAAATGAGCAGTTCTTC.

The V call is TRBV18, the J call TRBJ1-1; no definite D call. The germline V gene encodes CDR1 KGHSH and CDR2 LQKENI. There are 17 residues in the CDR3. The V and J ends lost 3 bases and 1 base respectively, with 18 bases between them. This chain's CDR3 is CASSPLGDWGKNTEAFF. The DNA for the CDR3 is TGTGCCAGCTCACCCCTCGGGGATTGGGGAAAGAACACTGAAGCTTTCTTT. The variable domain in full, with the rest retrieved from reference TRBV18 and TRBJ1-1, is NAGVMQNPRHLVRRRGQEARLRCSPMKGHSHVYWYRQLPEEGLKFMVYLQKENIIDESGMPKERFSAEFPKEGPSILRIQQVVRGDSAAYFCASSPLGDWGKNTEAFFGQGTRLTVV.

Comments on this clone: Other DNA sequences within the sample encode an identical CDR3. This chain joins TRBV7-9 and TRBJ1-6; weak D call: TRBD1 (5 bases). Trimming removed 1 base from V and 9 bases from J, with 10 bases in between. The V gene's germline CDR1 is SEHNR and CDR2 FQNEAQ (reference sequence). This CDR3 spans 14 amino acids. The CDR3 nucleotides are TGTGCCAGCAGCTTAGGGCAGGGTGGTTCACCCCTCCACTTT. This sequence encodes CASSLGQGGSPLHF.